This T cell receptor (beta chain) was recorded in a study of T cell repertoires in cytomegalovirus infection. Study-wide context: CMV epitopes, recently identified HLA-C-restricted and well-studied HLA-B-restricted, were used. TCR beta signatures that were public indicated CMV infection and matching HLA type. General study results and limits: Predominance within the ex vivo response was attributable to HLA-C-restricted CMV-specific TCR beta clonotypes. There were carriers of CMV plus the relevant HLA, and cumulative public TCR beta family frequency identified them.

This clonotype showed up many times. Its matching antigen is unknown. V was shortened by 5 bases and J by 1 base, with 26 bases between the two germline ends. CDR1 SGHTA and CDR2 FQGNSA come from the germline V gene. The CDR3 spans 19 residues. Using its own MiXCR run on the reads, TCRdb lists one record per CDR3 protein. The sample lists over 95,000 distinct CDR3 sequences; about 33% were seen once. The TCR originated in a human donor in good health (CMV status not recorded). Some clones in this sample may be carry-over from other donors' samples. The J gene is TRBJ1-1, the V gene TRBV7-2; possibly TRBD1 for D (5 bases). Material: CD8+ T cells from cultured PBMCs, obtained from culture after CMV antigen stimulation. This CDR3 reads CASSQSFRGPILTNTEAFF. The CDR3 coding sequence is TGTGCCAGCAGCCAAAGCTTCCGGGGCCCAATCCTAACGAACACTGAAGCTTTCTTT.